This T cell receptor (beta chain) was identified in a study of T cell clonotyping in hematopoietic cell transplantation. Study-wide context: Recipients' pretransplant samples followed cytoreduction.

This clone occurred once. TCRdb keeps only in-frame clones here, not all; method: immunoSEQ multiplex PCR. The sample records roughly 27,000 clones, 65% to 90% being singletons. The germline V gene has CDR1 SNHLY and CDR2 FYNNEI. The V end was cut by 6 bases, the J end by 0 bases, with 14 bases between. The CDR3 sequence is 15 residues long. Time point noted: recipient sample about 28 days before transplant, after cytoreduction. Sequenced material: peripheral blood mononuclear cells, taken before stem cell transplant. This chain links TRBV2 with TRBJ1-1; D remains ambiguous. This clonotype was obtained from a woman aged 55-69 years with acute myeloid leukemia. Some clones in this sample may be carry-over from other donors' samples. Written as DNA, the CDR3 is TGTGCCAGCAGCATTCCCGGGAGCATGAACACTGAAGCTTTCTTT. Encoded protein: CASSIPGSMNTEAFF.